This TCR beta chain was obtained from a study of blood T cell repertoires in COVID-19. Here immunoSEQ multiplex PCR was the method, and the copy in TCRdb shows in-frame clones only, minus some. The repertoire has about 300,000 clones, 85% of them found once; the top ten carry 1.5% to 2%. The TCR comes from a woman aged 25 to 39 who had been exposed to COVID-19. The sequenced sample consisted of PBMCs or T cells enriched from blood (not recorded which).

The CDR3: CASSRDSADEQYF. As DNA, the CDR3 is TGCGCCAGCAGTAGGGACAGTGCGGACGAGCAGTACTTC. The chain joins TRBV5-1 to TRBJ2-7; TRBD1 matches at 7 bases. Germline V gene lookup returns CDR1 SGHRS and CDR2 YFSETQ. The CDR3 totals 13 residues. The trim removed 5 bases at V and 5 bases at J, leaving 7 bases unmatched.